The 10 T cell receptor beta chains given below trace back to one sample, sequenced in a study of cytomegalovirus exposure and HLA in healthy donors. Primers: 60 Vbeta forward and 13 Jbeta reverse. Using immunoSEQ multiplex PCR, the repertoire was profiled, and TCRdb retains in-frame clones only, with some absent. The table shows 160,000 or so clones, with around 77% occurring only once. Sequenced sample: PBMCs. These receptors originate from a man aged 55 to 70 in good health and CMV-seronegative.

The chain's CDR3 is CASSFIDREETQYF. The CDR3 DNA reads TGTGCCAGCAGCTTCATCGACAGGGAAGAGACCCAGTACTTC. This chain joins TRBV5-4 and TRBJ2-5; the match to TRBD1 covers 7 bases. Germline CDR1 is SGHNT and CDR2 is YYREEE (reference sequence). Germline trimming cut 2 bases from V and 3 bases from J; bases unmatched to any gene: 4. The CDR3 is made up of 14 amino acids.

The CDR3 is CASSEFRGRSGEQYF. In DNA form, the CDR3 reads TGTGCCAGCAGTGAATTCAGGGGGAGGTCGGGCGAGCAGTACTTC. The chain is built from TRBV2 and TRBJ2-7; D perhaps matches TRBD1 (7 bases). The CDR3 spans 15 residues. V gave up 2 bases and J gave up 6 bases, with 17 bases separating them. Germline values: CDR1 SNHLY, CDR2 FYNNEI.

This clone was detected only a few times. The chain links TRBV5-6 to TRBJ1-2; weak D call: TRBD1 (5 bases). Germline values: CDR1 SGHDT, CDR2 YYEEEE. V gave up 4 bases and J gave up 3 bases, with 10 bases separating them. This CDR3 has 13 amino acids. CDR3 bases: TGTGCCAGCAGCCTGGACACCTACTATGGCTACACCTTC. Encoded protein: CASSLDTYYGYTF.

The V call is TRBV27, the J call TRBJ1-2; weak D call: TRBD1 (5 bases). Germline assignment: CDR1 MNHEY and CDR2 SMNVEV (reference sequence). CDR3 length: 12 amino acids. V was shortened by 8 bases and J by 4 bases, with 11 bases between the two germline ends. The CDR3 is CASSGGGYGYTF. The CDR3 region has the DNA TGTGCCAGCTCTGGGGGGGGCTATGGCTACACCTTC.

This clone was detected only once. The rearrangement uses TRBV7-8 and TRBJ2-3; possibly TRBD1 for D (6 bases). The CDR3 length is 17 residues. V was shortened by 5 bases and J by 0 bases, with 18 bases between the two germline ends. CDR1 is SGHVS and CDR2 is FQNEAQ in the germline V gene. The CDR3 DNA is TGTGCCAGCAGCCCGCACAGGGCCCAATCTAGCACAGATACGCAGTATTTT. Amino acids: CASSPHRAQSSTDTQYF.

For this clone: In the same sample, other DNA sequences code for this CDR3. The chain combines TRBV10-3 with TRBJ2-7, with 9 bases aligning to TRBD1. Trimming at V came to 0 bases and at J to 3 bases, leaving 0 bases not matched to a gene. CDR3 length: 14 amino acids. The germline gives CDR1 ENHRY, CDR2 SYGVKD. CDR3 region: CAISESGQGYEQYF. CDR3 nucleotide sequence: TGTGCCATCAGTGAGTCGGGACAGGGCTACGAGCAGTACTTC.

This clone was seen only a few times. The J gene is TRBJ2-5, the V gene TRBV5-4; D is perhaps TRBD2 (6 bases). This CDR3 has 15 amino acids. Germline lookup yields CDR1 SGHNT and CDR2 YYREEE (reference sequence). With 4 bases removed from V and 5 bases from J, the gap between germline ends came to 18 bases. The CDR3 here is CASSPGPTGDETQYF. The CDR3 region has the DNA TGTGCCAGCAGCCCGGGACCCACGGGAGATGAGACCCAGTACTTC.

The chain is built from TRBV19 and TRBJ2-5; 7 positions agree with TRBD2. V shed 5 bases, J shed 2 bases, and the junction held 11 bases outside the gene matches. CDR1 and CDR2 from the germline V gene are LNHDA and SQIVND (reference sequence). The CDR3 is made up of 16 amino acids. The CDR3 region has the DNA TGTGCCAGTAGTCCGCAGACTAGCCCGGGACAAGAGACCCAGTACTTC. Its translation: CASSPQTSPGQETQYF.

CDR3 sequence: CASSSSLAGVGDTQYF. CDR3 nucleotide sequence: TGCGCCAGCAGCTCTTCTCTAGCGGGAGTGGGAGATACGCAGTATTTT. The chain joins TRBV5-1 to TRBJ2-3; 10 bases are shared with TRBD2. The CDR3 spans 16 residues. V trimming: 3 bases; J trimming: 5 bases; junction bases outside the gene matches: 9. CDR1 is SGHRS, CDR2 YFSETQ, per germline.

The chain is built from TRBV5-1 and TRBJ2-7, with D hard to call. With 0 bases removed from V and 0 bases from J, the gap between germline ends came to 7 bases. CDR1 SGHRS and CDR2 YFSETQ come from the germline V gene. The CDR3 contains 14 residues. This chain's CDR3 is CASSLASDSYEQYF. The CDR3 region has the DNA TGCGCCAGCAGCTTGGCGTCAGACTCCTACGAGCAGTACTTC.